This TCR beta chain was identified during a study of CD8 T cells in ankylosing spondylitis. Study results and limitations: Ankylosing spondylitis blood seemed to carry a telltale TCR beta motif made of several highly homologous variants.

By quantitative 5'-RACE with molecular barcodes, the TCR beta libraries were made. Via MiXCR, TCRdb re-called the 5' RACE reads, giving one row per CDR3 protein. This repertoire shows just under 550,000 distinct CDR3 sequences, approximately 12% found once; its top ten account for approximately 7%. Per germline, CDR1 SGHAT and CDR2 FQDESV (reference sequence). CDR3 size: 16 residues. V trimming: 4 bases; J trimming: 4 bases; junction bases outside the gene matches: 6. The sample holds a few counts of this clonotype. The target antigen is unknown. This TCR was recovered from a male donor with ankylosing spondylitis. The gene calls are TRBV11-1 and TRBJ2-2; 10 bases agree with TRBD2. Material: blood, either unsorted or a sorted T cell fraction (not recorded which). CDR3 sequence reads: CASSSLAGGPTGELFF. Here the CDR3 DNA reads TGTGCCAGCAGCTCCTTAGCGGGAGGCCCCACCGGGGAGCTGTTTTTT.